The 30 T cell receptor beta chains below come from one sample, sequenced in a study of T-cell memory formation after mild COVID-19. TCRdb processed the 5' RACE reads anew with MiXCR; each CDR3 protein has one entry. Among roughly 580,000 distinct CDR3 sequences listed, about 20% were seen once. What was sequenced was PBMCs or a T cell subset sorted from them (not recorded which). Receptor source: an adult woman who had mild COVID-19 (a few samples of this study predate the infection). Cell type and time point are not known.

This clonotype came up a few times. This sequence joins TRBV19 and TRBJ2-2; D uncertain. Germline values: CDR1 LNHDA, CDR2 SQIVND (reference sequence). Trimming took 3 bases from V and 1 from J, leaving 9 bases between them. CDR3 length equals 15 residues. CDR3 bases: TGTGCCAGTAGTATTGGACGACTGAACACCGGGGAGCTGTTTTTT. It is translated as CASSIGRLNTGELFF.

This clonotype was detected only a few times. The rearrangement uses TRBV12-3 or TRBV12-4 and TRBJ2-1, with 11 bases fitting TRBD1. This CDR3 has 11 residues. Trimming cost V 3 bases and J 15 bases; bases outside gene matches: 1. CDR3 nucleotide sequence: TGTGCCAGCAGTTTGGGGACAGGGGGGTTCTTC. Translation: CASSLGTGGFF.

This clonotype came up a few times. This chain joins TRBV6-2 or TRBV6-3 and TRBJ2-1; no definite D call. V lost 4 bases and J lost 0, with 16 bases in between. The CDR3 runs 17 residues. In germline, CDR1 is MNHEY, CDR2 SVGEGT. The CDR3 DNA reads as TGTGCCAGCAGTTCTACAATAGGCTCCTTCTCCTACAATGAGCAGTTCTTC. This codes for CASSSTIGSFSYNEQFF.

This clonotype was seen just once. The rearrangement joins TRBV12-3 or TRBV12-4 to TRBJ2-7; possible D gene TRBD2, 6 bases. This CDR3 is built from 16 residues. V was pared by 0 bases and J by 2 bases, with 14 bases between. The chain's CDR3 is CASSLARRESAYEQYF. CDR3 bases: TGTGCCAGCAGTTTAGCGCGGCGGGAAAGTGCCTACGAGCAGTACTTC.

The V gene is TRBV5-5, the J gene TRBJ2-1; TRBD1 matches 11 bases. Germline CDR1 is SGHKS and CDR2 is YYEKEE (reference sequence). This CDR3 has 14 residues. V was pared by 5 bases and J by 7 bases, with 5 bases of the junction left unmatched. The CDR3 region is CASSMGTGGNEQFF. CDR3 nucleotide sequence: TGTGCCAGCAGTATGGGGACAGGGGGTAATGAGCAGTTCTTC.

This clonotype was seen only a few times. The chain employs TRBV6-2 or TRBV6-3 and TRBJ2-1, with D possibly being TRBD1 (6 bases). The germline CDR1 and CDR2 sequences are MNHEY and SVGEGT. V lost 4 bases and J 8 bases, leaving 21 bases between the germline ends. The CDR3 runs 16 residues. The DNA for the CDR3 is TGTGCCAGCAGTTGGCCCTCAGGGGACATCGTGTATGAGCAGTTCTTC. Its protein is CASSWPSGDIVYEQFF.

In this sample, this clonotype turned up many times. The chain recombines TRBV5-1 with TRBJ1-1, with 7 positions matching TRBD1. The CDR3 has 13 amino acids. Per the germline V gene, CDR1 is SGHRS and CDR2 is YFSETQ. Trimming cost V 7 bases and J 5 bases; bases outside gene matches: 8. CDR3 loop: CASAVQGNTEAFF. The CDR3 nucleotides are TGCGCCAGCGCCGTACAGGGGAATACTGAAGCTTTCTTT.

Many counts were recorded for this clonotype. This sequence joins TRBV6-5 and TRBJ2-2; 11 bases are a match to TRBD1. Germline-derived CDR1 and CDR2 are MNHEY and SVGAGI. J was trimmed by 6 bases and V by 5 bases; bases with no gene match: 5. The CDR3 length is 15 residues. In nucleotides, the CDR3 is TGTGCCAGCAGTAGGGACAGGGGGATCGCCGGGGAGCTGTTTTTT. It encodes CASSRDRGIAGELFF.

V is TRBV6-6 and J is TRBJ2-1; TRBD2 is a possible D gene (5 bases). Germline CDR1 is MNHNY and CDR2 is SVGAGI (reference sequence). The CDR3 sequence is 13 residues long. Trimming stripped 4 bases from V and 7 bases from J, with 11 bases between. CDR3: CASSFLLENEQFF. CDR3 sequence (DNA): TGTGCCAGCAGTTTCCTACTAGAGAATGAGCAGTTCTTC.

This clonotype turned up a few times. The chain joins TRBV12-3 or TRBV12-4 to TRBJ2-1; 10 bases map to TRBD2. The V gene end was trimmed by 7 bases and the J gene end by 5 bases; junction bases not matched to a gene: 8. The CDR3 has 15 residues. The CDR3 sequence: CASKLSGGPNNEQFF. The DNA for the CDR3 is TGTGCCAGCAAACTTAGCGGGGGGCCAAACAATGAGCAGTTCTTC.

This clonotype appeared a few times. This chain connects TRBV7-2 to TRBJ2-7, with 10 bases lining up with TRBD1. Germline V gene lookup returns CDR1 SGHTA and CDR2 FQGNSA. V was pared by 2 bases and J by 5 bases, with 3 bases of the junction left unmatched. This CDR3 comprises 14 residues. The CDR3 loop reads CASSLLGTGDEQYF. The CDR3 nucleotides are TGTGCCAGCAGCTTACTTGGGACAGGGGACGAGCAGTACTTC.

This clonotype was detected a few times. The chain is built from TRBV23-1 and TRBJ2-7, with 12 positions matching TRBD2. Being an ORF, TRBV23-1 has a function that is uncertain. The CDR3 consists of 17 residues. J gave up 1 base and V 5 bases, and 9 bases lay outside the gene matches. The CDR3 bases are TGCGCCAGCAGTGATGTGCGACTAGCGGGAGCTTCCTACGAGCAGTACTTC. Translating it yields CASSDVRLAGASYEQYF.

The chain couples TRBV2 to TRBJ2-7, with D perhaps given as TRBD1 or TRBD2 (5 bases each). This CDR3 contains 13 residues. Germline V CDR1 and CDR2: SNHLY, FYNNEI. The germline V and J ends were trimmed by 3 bases and 6 bases, with 12 bases remaining between them. This CDR3 reads CASSEGRPGEQYF. The DNA of the CDR3 is TGTGCCAGCAGTGAGGGACGCCCTGGCGAGCAGTACTTC. Based on the CDR3 plus reference TRBV2 and TRBJ2-7, the full variable domain is EPEVTQTPSHQVTQMGQEVILRCVPISNHLYFYWYRQILGQKVEFLVSFYNNEISEKSEIFDDQFSVERPDGSNFTLKIRSTKLEDSAMYFCASSEGRPGEQYFGPGTRLTVT.

This clonotype was observed a few times. The chain combines TRBV20-1 with TRBJ2-1, with 9 bases matching TRBD2. The ends lost 2 bases at V and 6 bases at J; junction bases unmatched: 8. There are 15 residues in the CDR3. Germline CDR1 and CDR2: DFQATT and SNEGSKA (reference sequence). The CDR3 loop is CSARLAGVRLNEQFF. CDR3 DNA: TGCAGTGCTAGATTAGCGGGAGTGAGACTCAATGAGCAGTTCTTC.

This clonotype was seen more than once but under ten times. CDR3 loop: CASSLNLDRVAAKNIQYF. As DNA, the CDR3 is TGTGCCAGCAGCTTGAATCTAGACAGGGTGGCAGCCAAAAACATTCAGTACTTC. The chain has TRBV5-5 and TRBJ2-4; 7 bases are shared with TRBD1. This CDR3 comprises 18 residues. V trimming: 1 base; J trimming: 0 bases; junction bases outside the gene matches: 10. Per the germline V gene, CDR1 is SGHKS and CDR2 is YYEKEE (reference sequence). Full variable domain (missing parts from reference TRBV5-5 and TRBJ2-4): DAGVTQSPTHLIKTRGQQVTLRCSPISGHKSVSWYQQVLGQGPQFIFQYYEKEERGRGNFPDRFSARQFPNYSSELNVNALLLGDSALYLCASSLNLDRVAAKNIQYFGAGTRLSVL.

The table lists this clonotype with a count of one. The chain is built from TRBV30 and TRBJ2-2; 9 nucleotides match TRBD1. The CDR3 loop spans 16 amino acids. J lost 7 bases, V lost 0 bases, and 9 bases had no gene match. CDR1 is GTSNPN, CDR2 SVGIG, per germline (reference sequence). Here the CDR3 DNA reads TGTGCCTGGAGTGTACTGGGACAGGGCGGGGACGGGGAGCTGTTTTTT. This translates into CAWSVLGQGGDGELFF.

This clonotype has a handful of counts. The gene calls are TRBV7-9 and TRBJ1-1; D gene uncertain. CDR1 is SEHNR, CDR2 FQNEAQ, per germline (reference sequence). V was pared by 1 base and J by 8 bases, with 14 bases between. This CDR3 region has 14 residues. CDR3 sequence: CASSLGRNWAEAFF. The CDR3 DNA reads TGTGCCAGCAGCTTAGGAAGGAACTGGGCAGAAGCTTTCTTT.

The V and J genes are TRBV7-3 and TRBJ1-3, with unresolved D. CDR1 is SGHTA and CDR2 is FQGTGA in the germline V gene. V dropped 1 base and J dropped 2 bases, with 15 bases sitting between them. The CDR3 totals 17 residues. CDR3 nucleotides: TGTGCCAGCAGCTTAAGTGGGCTCTTGATAACTGGAAACACCATATATTTT. It codes for CASSLSGLLITGNTIYF.

This clonotype was observed a handful of times. This chain uses TRBV20-1 with TRBJ1-1; D might be TRBD1 (5 bases). CDR3 length: 15 amino acids. The germline V gene encodes CDR1 DFQATT and CDR2 SNEGSKA (reference sequence). V was shortened by 3 bases and J by 0 bases, with 14 bases between the two germline ends. CDR3: CSASSPGRVNTEAFF. CDR3 DNA: TGCAGTGCTAGCTCTCCGGGCAGGGTGAACACTGAAGCTTTCTTT.

V and J are TRBV5-1 and TRBJ2-1; either TRBD1 or TRBD2 may supply D (5 bases each). Trimming shortened V by 3 bases and J by 4 bases, and 14 bases separated the two germline ends. CDR1 and CDR2 (germline): SGHRS, YFSETQ. The CDR3 consists of 15 residues. The CDR3 DNA reads TGCGCCAGCAGCTCGGGGTCCCAGGGATACAATGAGCAGTTCTTC. Translating it yields CASSSGSQGYNEQFF. The full variable domain, completed using reference TRBV5-1 and TRBJ2-1, is KAGVTQTPRYLIKTRGQQVTLSCSPISGHRSVSWYQQTPGQGLQFLFEYFSETQRNKGNFPGRFSGRQFSNSRSEMNVSTLELGDSALYLCASSSGSQGYNEQFFGPGTRLTVL.

This sequence joins TRBV12-3 or TRBV12-4 and TRBJ2-2; D might be TRBD1 (5 bases). Between the trimmed V and J ends, which lost 7 bases and 0 bases, there was a span of 18 bases. This CDR3 has 17 amino acids. The CDR3 protein is CASTLPWGRANTGELFF. DNA of the CDR3: TGTGCCAGCACCCTTCCCTGGGGCAGGGCGAACACCGGGGAGCTGTTTTTT.

This clonotype was seen a handful of times. The chain couples TRBV20-1 to TRBJ1-5; no definite D call. From germline, CDR1 is DFQATT and CDR2 SNEGSKA (reference sequence). The CDR3 is 16 residues long. The V end was cut by 0 bases, the J end by 0 bases, with 12 bases between. The CDR3 spells CSAREETRYSNQPQHF. The CDR3 DNA sequence: TGCAGTGCTAGAGAGGAGACAAGGTATAGCAATCAGCCCCAGCATTTT.

V is TRBV7-2 and J is TRBJ2-1; the match to TRBD2 covers 11 bases. The germline CDR1 and CDR2 sequences are SGHTA and FQGNSA. The V and J ends lost 4 bases and 6 bases, in that order; junction bases with no gene match: 8. This CDR3 spans 16 amino acids. CDR3 DNA sequence: TGTGCCAGCAGCTCATCACGACTAGCGGGAACCAATGAGCAGTTCTTC. Amino acids: CASSSSRLAGTNEQFF.

There are a few counts of this clonotype. The J gene is TRBJ2-7, the V gene TRBV4-2; the match to TRBD1 covers 9 bases. Germline CDR1 is LGHNA and CDR2 is YNFKEQ. The length of the CDR3 is 19 residues. Unmatched junction bases numbered 14, after V lost 2 bases and J lost 0 bases. DNA of the CDR3: TGTGCCAGCAGCCAACCAATGGGTACAGGGGGCCCAAACTCCTACGAGCAGTACTTC. Protein: CASSQPMGTGGPNSYEQYF.

This clonotype was detected a few times. The chain combines TRBV4-1 with TRBJ1-3, with a possible D match to TRBD1 (6 bases). The CDR3 loop spans 13 amino acids. Trimming stripped 5 bases from V and 4 bases from J, with 9 bases between. CDR1 is MGHRA, CDR2 YSYEKL, per germline. The CDR3 region has the DNA TGCGCCAGCAGCAGGACAGCAGGAAACACCATATATTTT. This gives the protein CASSRTAGNTIYF.

The chain couples TRBV18 to TRBJ2-7, with D perhaps matching TRBD1 or TRBD2 (6 bases each). The CDR3 has 16 amino acids. Germline-derived CDR1 and CDR2 are KGHSH and LQKENI. The V and J ends lost 2 bases and 0 bases respectively, with 14 bases between them. The CDR3 sequence: CASSPARGGPSYEQYF. The CDR3 region has the DNA TGTGCCAGCTCACCAGCAAGAGGGGGGCCCTCCTACGAGCAGTACTTC. The complete variable domain, with remaining parts taken from reference TRBV18 and TRBJ2-7, reads NAGVMQNPRHLVRRRGQEARLRCSPMKGHSHVYWYRQLPEEGLKFMVYLQKENIIDESGMPKERFSAEFPKEGPSILRIQQVVRGDSAAYFCASSPARGGPSYEQYFGPGTRLTVT.

This clonotype came up a few times. The chain has TRBV7-9 and TRBJ2-7; D uncertain. The CDR3 length is 15 residues. Looked up from germline, CDR1 is SEHNR and CDR2 is FQNEAQ (reference sequence). V shed 3 bases and J shed 2 bases, with 14 bases lying between them. The CDR3 reads CASSFDSHPAYEQYF. The CDR3 nucleotides are TGTGCCAGCAGCTTCGATAGCCACCCCGCCTACGAGCAGTACTTC.

The V call is TRBV12-3 or TRBV12-4, the J call TRBJ2-5; D uncertain. The length of the CDR3 is 14 residues. The V gene lost 7 bases and the J gene lost 0 bases, with 12 bases spanning the gap. CDR3: CASKRGAYQETQYF. The CDR3 bases are TGTGCCAGCAAGAGAGGCGCATACCAAGAGACCCAGTACTTC.

This clonotype has just a few counts. The chain links TRBV12-3 or TRBV12-4 to TRBJ2-1; D gene uncertain. The length of the CDR3 is 14 residues. Trimming stripped 1 base from V and 6 bases from J, with 10 bases between. The CDR3 is CASSLGGVSNEQFF. The CDR3 nucleotides are TGTGCCAGCAGTTTAGGTGGAGTCAGCAATGAGCAGTTCTTC.

The J gene is TRBJ2-3, the V gene TRBV20-1, with D possibly being TRBD2 (6 bases). V dropped 1 base and J dropped 0 bases, with 20 bases sitting between them. Germline loops: CDR1 DFQATT, CDR2 SNEGSKA (reference sequence). The CDR3 runs to 18 residues. This chain's CDR3 is CSARGWVFSGLSTDTQYF. The CDR3 DNA sequence: TGCAGTGCTAGAGGTTGGGTCTTTAGCGGACTTAGCACAGATACGCAGTATTTT.